This TCR beta chain was documented in a study of T-cell memory formation after mild COVID-19. The overall study: For the most part, TCR clusters were specific to one donor.

General study findings and limits: In pre-infection memory, a portion of responding clones appeared, which suggested that cross-reactive memory joined. Unconfirmed was the SARS-CoV-2 specificity of second-wave clones that peaked on day 37.

UMIs and sample barcodes were carried by the TCR alpha and TCR beta cDNA libraries that 5'RACE produced using constant-segment primers. TCRdb reanalysed the 5' RACE reads using MiXCR and keeps one entry per CDR3 protein. This sample has 550,000 to 650,000 distinct CDR3 sequences, with 17% found just once. V was trimmed by 0 bases and J by 9 bases, leaving 9 bases between them. Germline-derived CDR1 and CDR2 are LGHNA and YSLEER. The CDR3 spans 13 residues. On this clonotype itself: Its target is not known.

The sequence came from an adult woman who had mild COVID-19 (a few samples of this study predate the infection). Cell type and time point are not known. This rearrangement joins TRBV4-3 to TRBJ2-1; D ambiguous. The specimen was PBMCs or a T cell subset sorted from them (not recorded which). CDR3 coding DNA: TGCGCCAGCAGCCAAGATATGCTAGGTGAGCAGTTCTTC. It encodes CASSQDMLGEQFF.